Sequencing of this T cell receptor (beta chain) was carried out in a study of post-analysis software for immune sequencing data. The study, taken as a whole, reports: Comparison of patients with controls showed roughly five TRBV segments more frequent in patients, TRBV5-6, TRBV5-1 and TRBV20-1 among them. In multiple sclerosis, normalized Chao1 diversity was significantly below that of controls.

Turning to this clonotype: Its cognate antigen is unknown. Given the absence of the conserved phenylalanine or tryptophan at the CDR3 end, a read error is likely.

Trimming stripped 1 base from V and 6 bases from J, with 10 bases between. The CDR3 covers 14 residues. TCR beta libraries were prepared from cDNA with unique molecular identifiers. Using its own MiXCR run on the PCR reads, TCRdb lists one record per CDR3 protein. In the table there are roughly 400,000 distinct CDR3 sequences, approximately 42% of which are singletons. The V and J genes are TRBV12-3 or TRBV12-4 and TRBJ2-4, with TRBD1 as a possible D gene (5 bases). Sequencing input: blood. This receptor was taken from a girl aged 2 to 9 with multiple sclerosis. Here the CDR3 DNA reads TGTGCCAGCAGTTTAGTAGGGGCGCGAAACATTCAGTACCTC. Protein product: CASSLVGARNIQYL.